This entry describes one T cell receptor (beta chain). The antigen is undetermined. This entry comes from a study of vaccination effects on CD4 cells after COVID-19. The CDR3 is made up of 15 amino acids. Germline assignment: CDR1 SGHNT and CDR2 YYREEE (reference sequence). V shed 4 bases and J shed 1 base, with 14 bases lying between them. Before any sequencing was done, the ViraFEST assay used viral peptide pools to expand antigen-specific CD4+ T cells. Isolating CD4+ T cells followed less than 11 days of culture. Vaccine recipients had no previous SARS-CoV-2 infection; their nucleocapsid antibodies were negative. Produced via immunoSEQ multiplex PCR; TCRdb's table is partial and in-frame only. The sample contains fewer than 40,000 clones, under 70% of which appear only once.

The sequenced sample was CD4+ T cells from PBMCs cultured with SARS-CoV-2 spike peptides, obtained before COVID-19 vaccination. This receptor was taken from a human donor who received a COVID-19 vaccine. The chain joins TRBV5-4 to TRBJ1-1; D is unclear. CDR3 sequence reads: CASSPRVGRNTEAFF. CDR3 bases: TGTGCCAGCAGCCCCCGGGTGGGCAGGAACACTGAAGCTTTCTTT.